These T cell receptor beta chains were read from a single sample in a study of identifying expanded T cells in peripheral blood. Here immunoSEQ multiplex PCR was the method, and the copy in TCRdb shows in-frame clones only, minus some. The sample contains about 90,000 clones, approximately 83% of which appear only once. Sequencing was performed on blood. All receptors derive from a person aged 18 to 69 in good health. The CDR3 runs from the conserved cysteine through the conserved F or W. The D gene is left open where the match is weak. Only part of the rows carry a size: once, few, many, or a class if the clone is expanded.

J gene,CDR3 length,V gene,D gene,clone size,CDR3 protein,CDR3 DNA
TRBJ1-2,14,TRBV29-1,TRBD1,once,CSVRRQGQRYGYTF,TGCAGCGTTCGTCGACAGGGCCAGCGCTATGGCTACACCTTC
TRBJ1-2,14,TRBV13,NA,NA,CASLEVRAPYGYTF,TGTGCCAGCTTGGAAGTCCGGGCCCCTTATGGCTACACCTTC
TRBJ2-7,15,TRBV5-6,TRBD1,NA,CASSFPGQSSYEQYF,TGTGCCAGCAGCTTTCCGGGACAGTCCTCCTACGAGCAGTACTTC
TRBJ2-2,16,TRBV5-1,TRBD2,NA,CASSQTSGGGTGELFF,TGCGCCAGCAGCCAAACTAGCGGGGGCGGCACCGGGGAGCTGTTTTTT
TRBJ2-5,11,TRBV25-1,NA,NA,CASGRTETQYF,TGTGCCAGCGGTAGAACAGAGACCCAGTACTTC
TRBJ1-5,15,TRBV19,TRBD1,NA,CASSMGTGSNQPQHF,TGTGCCAGTAGTATGGGGACAGGTAGCAATCAGCCCCAGCATTTT
TRBJ1-4,14,TRBV7-8,NA,once,CASSLGHEGEKLFF,TGTGCCAGCAGCTTAGGGCACGAAGGGGAAAAACTGTTTTTT
TRBJ1-2,15,TRBV7-9,TRBD1,NA,CASSLARTGGYGYTF,TGTGCCAGCAGCTTAGCCCGTACAGGGGGTTATGGCTACACCTTC
TRBJ1-5,15,TRBV2,TRBD1,few,CASSQGQGAFQPQHF,TGTGCCAGCAGTCAGGGACAGGGGGCTTTTCAGCCCCAGCATTTT
TRBJ1-5,13,TRBV12-5,NA,NA,CASAREMQQPQHF,TGTGCTAGTGCAAGGGAGATGCAACAGCCCCAGCATTTT
TRBJ1-2,16,TRBV6-5,NA,NA,CASSYSTGRRGYGYTF,TGTGCCAGCAGTTACTCGACGGGGAGGAGAGGCTATGGCTACACCTTC